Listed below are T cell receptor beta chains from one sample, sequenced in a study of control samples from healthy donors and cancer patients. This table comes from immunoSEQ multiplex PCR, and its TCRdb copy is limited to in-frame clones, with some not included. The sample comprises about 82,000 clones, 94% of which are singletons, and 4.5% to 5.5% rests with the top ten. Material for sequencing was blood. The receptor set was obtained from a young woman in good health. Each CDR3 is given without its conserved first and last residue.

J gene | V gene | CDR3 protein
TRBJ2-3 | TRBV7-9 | ASSLPRGGDTQY
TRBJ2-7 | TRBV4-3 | ASSQDRTSGELTYEQY
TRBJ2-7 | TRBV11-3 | ASSPGHPYEQY
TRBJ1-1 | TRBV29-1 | SVEGGASPEAF
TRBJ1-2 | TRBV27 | ASTYSSGGSTYT
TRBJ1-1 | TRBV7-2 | ASSLMGVNMEAF
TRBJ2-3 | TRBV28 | ASSAGGQVTDTQY
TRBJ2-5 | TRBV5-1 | ASSFGGRETQY
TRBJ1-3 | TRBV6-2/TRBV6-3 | ASSPIKGQSSGNTIY
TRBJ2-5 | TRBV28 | ASSIQETQY
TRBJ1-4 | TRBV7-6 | ASSLTARVHEKLF
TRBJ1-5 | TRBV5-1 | ASSLAGQGDQPQH
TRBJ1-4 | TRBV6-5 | ASILRALGNEKLF
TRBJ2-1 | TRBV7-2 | ASSFNHNEQF
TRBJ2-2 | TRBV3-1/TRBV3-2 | ASSPPGGPVNTGELF
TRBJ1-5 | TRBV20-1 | SARENQPQH
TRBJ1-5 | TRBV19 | ASSAPTGGQNQPQH
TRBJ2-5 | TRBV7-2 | ASGGSTKETQY
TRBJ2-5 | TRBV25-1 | ASSDSGIETQY
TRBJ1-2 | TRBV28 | ASSFPPVRDGYT
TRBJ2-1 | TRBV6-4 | ASSEGRGGDEQF
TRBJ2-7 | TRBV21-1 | ASSKETSGNRHEQY
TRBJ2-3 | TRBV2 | ATTREPHTDTQY
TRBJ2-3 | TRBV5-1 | ASSQETSGRADTQY
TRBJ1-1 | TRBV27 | ASSSGQGMNTEAF
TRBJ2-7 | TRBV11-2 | ASSLSLGDYEQY
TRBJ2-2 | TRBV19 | ASSIGGANTGELF
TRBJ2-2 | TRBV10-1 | ASGEVNTGELF
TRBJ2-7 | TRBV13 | ASSLGATHYEQY
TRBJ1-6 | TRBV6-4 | ASSDREDSPLH
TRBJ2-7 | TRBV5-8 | ASSFNRGGEQY
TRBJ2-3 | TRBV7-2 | ASSFYFEAGASDTQY